This T cell receptor beta chain was recovered during a study of PD-1 blockade in classical Hodgkin lymphoma. Every patient had relapsed following autologous stem cell transplantation, and cohorts differed in brentuximab vedotin exposure. Study outcomes and limitations: The CD4+ diversity rise by C4D1 was clearest in complete responders. Baseline diversity was lower in partial responders and progressors than complete responders.

V was pared by 3 bases and J by 0 bases, with 24 bases between. This CDR3 is 20 amino acids long. CDR1 and CDR2 (germline): MDHEN, SYDVKM. Remarks on this clone: Its antigen remains unidentified.

This table comes from immunoSEQ multiplex PCR, and its TCRdb copy is limited to in-frame clones, with some not included. Of roughly 15,000 clones listed, roughly 63% are singletons. The clonotype originates from a human donor with classical Hodgkin lymphoma. The sample consisted of peripheral blood mononuclear cells (PBMCs), taken before the second cycle of nivolumab. This rearrangement joins TRBV28 to TRBJ1-5, with D uncertain. This CDR3 reads CASSFESQAPAPYSNQPQHF. The CDR3 nucleotides read TGTGCCAGCAGTTTTGAATCCCAGGCACCCGCCCCATATAGCAATCAGCCCCAGCATTTT.